The text below deals with one TCR beta chain. The table lists this clonotype with many counts. The specificity of this receptor is unknown. No qualities accompany the bases; no much larger clone lies one base away. The germline V gene (reference sequence) provides CDR1 DFQATT and CDR2 SNEGSKA. The CDR3 measures 11 amino acids from cysteine to phenylalanine. Only the CDR3 DNA is retained, 33 bases long and in frame from the first base. V is clipped by 3 bases and J by 9 bases, and the sequence between their germline boundaries is 11 bases long. Reads for this sample came from an Illumina NovaSeq 6000. TCR cDNA was made using 5'RACE template switching, a step that added a universal primer site and unique molecular identifiers. Priming for cDNA synthesis came from both the TCR alpha and TCR beta constant segments. Library amplification used two PCR steps, and the second PCR step added sample barcodes and sequencing adapters. Sequencing of libraries was done on Illumina HiSeq 2500 (2x100 bp) or NovaSeq (2x150 bp). The published analysis was carried out like this. Demultiplexing of reads and collapsing into UMI consensus sequences were performed with MIGEC, and V(D)J alignment was carried out with MiXCR. Clonotypes responding to the vaccine were identified with edgeR on replicate PBMC samples, with the criteria of FDR below 0.01 and a log2 fold change above 5 up to day 15. Each bulk clonotype was labeled CD4 or CD8 based on which sequenced repertoire, CD4 or CD8, contained the clonotype at higher abundance. In TCRdb, the public reads were trimmed at Q25 with fastp and aligned with MiXCR, with productive beta chains retained. CDR3 protein duplicates are merged, each entry listing the most common genes and DNA. TCRdb, not the original authors, processed these V and J calls. The sample table contains some 340,000 distinct CDR3 sequences; only one count was recorded for over 8.5% of them. Jointly, the top ten make up around 3.2% of the sample.

The data derive from a study of T cells after yellow fever vaccination (dated by TCRdb to the late 2010s). Turning to the overall study: The SMART-Seq v4 Ultra Low Input RNA kit was used to prepare libraries from fractions with low cell numbers. To follow T-cell clones before and after both primary and booster YFV17D yellow fever vaccination, bulk TCR alpha and beta repertoires underwent longitudinal sequencing. Two healthy male donors, one aged 18 to 30 and one aged 30 to 40 years, made up the cohort. Blood was collected at multiple timepoints before and after primary and secondary immunization, and bulk PBMC replicates and cell subsets were isolated.

Overall results and qualifications from the work: Most clones expanded after primary vaccination were re-detected after the booster (almost 97% of CD4 and more than 70% of CD8), suggesting broad memory maintenance. Computational filtering was required because FACS-sorted repertoires could contain abundant contaminating clonotypes from the bulk population. A small share of clonotypes occurred in both CD4 and CD8 compartments, likely arising from convergent recombination. Compared with the primary T-cell response, the secondary T-cell response was faster but weaker, reaching its peak on day 5 rather than on day 15. Only two donors were included in the study, so the extent to which the findings can be generalized is limited.

The intended sense of this specimen's treatment or condition label: live attenuated yellow fever vaccine strain. PBMCs were isolated from peripheral blood using a standard Ficoll-Paque protocol. CD4 and CD8 T-cell fractions were isolated with Dynabeads CD4 and CD8 positive selection kits. RNA was extracted with TriZol from bulk PBMCs, CD4 and CD8 fractions, and dextramer-positive and dextramer-negative fractions. The sample consisted of CD4+ T cells sorted from PBMCs, taken 45 days after the yellow fever booster vaccination. The chain is assembled from TRBV20-1 and TRBJ1-1, with the D gene not clear enough to name. This receptor was taken from a man between 18 and 29 years old who received the YFV17D yellow fever vaccine. The encoded CDR3 is CSASVSEKAFF. The DNA reads TGCAGTGCTAGTGTAAGTGAAAAAGCTTTCTTT.